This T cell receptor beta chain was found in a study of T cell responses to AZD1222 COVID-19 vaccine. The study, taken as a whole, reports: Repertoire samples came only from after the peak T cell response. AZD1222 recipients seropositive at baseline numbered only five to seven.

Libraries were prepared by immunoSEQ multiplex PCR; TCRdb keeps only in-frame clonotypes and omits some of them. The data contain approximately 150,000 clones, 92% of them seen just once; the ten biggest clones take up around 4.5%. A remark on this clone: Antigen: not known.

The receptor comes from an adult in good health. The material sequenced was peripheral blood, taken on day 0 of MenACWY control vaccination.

The CDR3 coding sequence is TGCGCCAGCAGCTGGACTAGCGGGCCAAGAGGGGAGCTGTTTTTT. It encodes CASSWTSGPRGELFF. This rearrangement joins TRBV5-1 to TRBJ2-2; 11 bases are shared with TRBD2. The CDR3 is 15 amino acids. The V and J ends lost 3 bases and 8 bases, in that order; junction bases with no gene match: 6. Per the germline V gene, CDR1 is SGHRS and CDR2 is YFSETQ.